This T cell receptor (beta chain) was sequenced for a study of blood T cell repertoires in COVID-19. Across the whole study: The United States, Italy and Spain were the sources of the acute and convalescent COVID-19 samples. T cells, B-cell-depleted T cells, or PBMCs supplied cDNA or gDNA.

Source study methods: Amplification from reference gene primers served as the basis for estimated nucleated cell counts. Libraries were prepared by immunoSEQ multiplex PCR; TCRdb keeps only in-frame clonotypes and omits some of them. That table supplies the V and J calls and clone size; D and trimming were determined from the DNA. The sample consists of roughly 42,000 clones, approximately 92% of them appearing once. The CDR3 has 18 amino acids. The V gene end was trimmed by 4 bases and the J gene end by 5 bases; junction bases not matched to a gene: 18. Germline loops: CDR1 SGHRS, CDR2 YFSETQ. The source of this sequence is a man aged 25 to 45 with active or convalescent COVID-19. This chain uses TRBV5-1 with TRBJ2-1, with 7 bases matching TRBD1. The sequenced sample consisted of peripheral blood. This CDR3 is CASSLGDSTNAPNNEQFF. The CDR3 DNA is TGCGCCAGCAGCCTCGGGGACAGTACAAATGCCCCAAACAATGAGCAGTTCTTC.